This T cell receptor beta chain was recorded in a study of cytomegalovirus exposure and HLA in healthy donors. V was shortened by 0 bases and J by 13 bases, with 17 bases between the two germline ends. The germline V gene encodes CDR1 SGDLS and CDR2 YYNGEE. The CDR3 loop spans 14 amino acids. Overall study findings and caveats: CMV serostatus stood as the only immune exposure information on hand. The investigators catalogued 150 to 200 TCR beta chains as cytomegalovirus-associated. There were a few CMV-associated chains whose specificity for CMV antigens was confirmed in vitro. Accurate predictions that matched the HLA-A and HLA-B alleles of most subjects were reportedly made from TCR beta sequences.

With 60 Vbeta and 13 Jbeta primers, the PCR was carried out. TCRdb's table, derived via immunoSEQ multiplex PCR, lists solely in-frame clones and lacks some. The sample holds around 130,000 clones, 65% to 90% seen once. A note on this clone: Its specificity is not known.

This clonotype originated in a female donor in good health and CMV-seronegative. The rearrangement uses TRBV9 and TRBJ2-1, with D possibly being TRBD1 (6 bases). Sequenced: PBMCs. The CDR3 bases are TGTGCCAGCAGCGTAGGTCCCTTGGGGGCGGATCAGTTCTTC. As protein: CASSVGPLGADQFF. Using reference TRBV9 and TRBJ2-1 for the parts outside the CDR3, the full variable domain is DSGVTQTPKHLITATGQRVTLRCSPRSGDLSVYWYQQSLDQGLQFLIQYYNGEERAKGNILERFSAQQFPDLHSELNLSSLELGDSALYFCASSVGPLGADQFFGPGTRLTVL.